These 27 T cell receptor beta chains were all obtained from the same sample, sequenced in a study of blood T cell repertoires in COVID-19. Only in-frame clones appear in the TCRdb table, and some are missing; sequencing was by immunoSEQ multiplex PCR. The sample lists fewer than 300,000 clones, approximately 91% occurring once. The sequenced material came from PBMCs or T cells enriched from blood (not recorded which). The origin of the receptors is a woman in her forties with acute COVID-19.

As concerns this clone: One end of the junction is discordant with germline, which a read error may explain. This rearrangement joins TRBV7-2 to TRBJ2-7, with a tentative D call TRBD1 (6 bases). This CDR3 is built from 12 residues. Germline assignment: CDR1 SGHTA and CDR2 FQGNSA. The CDR3 region is CASSFNKGDMHF. The CDR3 DNA is TGTGCCAGCAGCTTTAATAAGGGGGACATGCACTTC. Filled out from reference TRBV7-2 and TRBJ2-7, the complete variable domain reads GAGVSQSPSNKVTEKGKDVELRCDPISGHTALYWYRQSLGQGLEFLIYFQGNSAPDKSGLPSDRFSAERTGGSVSTLTIQRTQQEDSAVYLCASSFNKGDMHFGPGTRLTVT.

This clone was picked up one time. The gene calls are TRBV6-1 and TRBJ1-6, with a weak D call TRBD1 (5 bases). The germline V and J ends were trimmed by 0 bases and 15 bases, with 9 bases remaining between them. The length of the CDR3 is 12 residues. Germline CDR1 reads MNHNS; CDR2 reads SASEGT. CDR3 protein: CASSEATGVLHF. The DNA for the CDR3 is TGTGCCAGCAGTGAAGCGACGGGGGTCCTCCACTTT.

The chain couples TRBV9 to TRBJ1-5; 9 bases match TRBD1. With V trimmed by 4 bases and J by 2 bases, 13 bases remained unmatched. This CDR3 has 18 residues. Germline values: CDR1 SGDLS, CDR2 YYNGEE. The CDR3: CASSHRQGVRLRNQPQHF. The CDR3 nucleotides are TGTGCCAGCAGCCACCGACAGGGGGTCCGTCTACGCAATCAGCCCCAGCATTTT.

The CDR3 region is CASSLVSRADQPQHF. CDR3 DNA sequence: TGTGCCAGCAGCTTAGTATCCAGGGCAGATCAGCCCCAGCATTTT. The chain couples TRBV7-2 to TRBJ1-5, with D perhaps matching TRBD1 (5 bases). V shed 1 base and J shed 5 bases, with 12 bases lying between them. The CDR3 length is 15 residues. CDR1 SGHTA and CDR2 FQGNSA come from the germline V gene.

The chain combines TRBV11-2 with TRBJ2-7; the match to TRBD1 covers 7 bases. Looked up from germline, CDR1 is SGHAT and CDR2 is FQNNGV. With V trimmed by 8 bases and J by 4 bases, 2 bases remained unmatched. CDR3 size: 11 residues. The CDR3 DNA reads TGTGCCAGCGGGGACAGATACGAGCAGTACTTC. Translating gives CASGDRYEQYF.

This rearrangement joins TRBV6-5 to TRBJ2-7; 10 bases line up with TRBD1. Trimming at V came to 5 bases and at J to 2 bases, leaving 6 bases not matched to a gene. Germline CDR1 and CDR2: MNHEY and SVGAGI. The CDR3 is 15 amino acids. The CDR3 region is CASSTQTGGPYEQYF. The CDR3 DNA is TGTGCCAGCAGTACACAGACAGGGGGCCCCTACGAGCAGTACTTC.

CDR3: CASSDQGAPDTQYF. CDR3 DNA sequence: TGTGCCAGCTCTGATCAGGGGGCCCCAGATACGCAGTATTTT. This sequence joins TRBV18 and TRBJ2-3; TRBD1 aligns across 8 bases. The CDR3 sequence is 14 residues long. Germline V gene lookup returns CDR1 KGHSH and CDR2 LQKENI. V lost 6 bases and J lost 4; bases outside the gene matches: 6.

This rearrangement joins TRBV11-3 to TRBJ2-5, with D possibly TRBD1 on 5 matching bases. V lost 5 bases and J 5 bases, leaving 15 bases between the germline ends. CDR3 size: 14 residues. Germline lookup yields CDR1 SGHNT and CDR2 YENEEA. CDR3 region: CASSRDSNLETQYF. The CDR3 region has the DNA TGTGCCAGCAGCCGCGACAGCAATTTGGAGACCCAGTACTTC.

The chain carries TRBV15 and TRBJ2-2; 8 nucleotides match TRBD1. This CDR3 is 14 amino acids long. Losses at the gene ends were 5 bases for V and 7 bases for J; bases not matched to a gene: 6. Germline V gene lookup returns CDR1 LNHNV and CDR2 YYDKDF (reference sequence). The CDR3 reads CATSARQGIGELFF. The CDR3, as DNA: TGTGCCACCAGCGCCCGACAGGGGATCGGGGAGCTGTTTTTT.

The rearrangement joins TRBV20-1 to TRBJ1-3; 7 nucleotides line up with TRBD1. V lost 8 bases and J lost 3; bases outside the gene matches: 1. The CDR3 is 11 amino acids. In germline, CDR1 is DFQATT, CDR2 SNEGSKA (reference sequence). The CDR3 nucleotides read TGCAGTACAGGGGATGGAAACACCATATATTTT. As protein: CSTGDGNTIYF.

This clone showed up just a few times. V usage is TRBV19 and J usage is TRBJ1-4; TRBD1 matches at 7 bases. Germline CDR1 reads LNHDA; CDR2 reads SQIVND (reference sequence). CDR3 length equals 16 residues. After removal of 5 bases from V and 5 bases from J, the junction contained 11 bases not matched to a gene. The DNA for the CDR3 is TGTGCCAGTAGTCACCAGACAGGGCGACTCAATGAAAAACTGTTTTTT. It translates to CASSHQTGRLNEKLFF. Together with reference TRBV19 and TRBJ1-4, the CDR3 gives the full variable domain: DGGITQSPKYLFRKEGQNVTLSCEQNLNHDAMYWYRQDPGQGLRLIYYSQIVNDFQKGDIAEGYSVSREKKESFPLTVTSAQKNPTAFYLCASSHQTGRLNEKLFFGSGTQLSVL.

The rearrangement links TRBV7-8 to TRBJ1-1; 7 positions agree with TRBD1. CDR3 length equals 13 residues. V shed 1 base and J 7 bases; nucleotides not matched to a gene: 3. In germline, CDR1 is SGHVS, CDR2 FQNEAQ. This CDR3 reads CASSLVGDSEAFF. CDR3 in DNA: TGTGCCAGCAGCTTAGTAGGGGACAGTGAAGCTTTCTTT.

This clone was observed a single time. The rearrangement links TRBV2 to TRBJ1-5; the D is unclear. Germline V CDR1 and CDR2: SNHLY, FYNNEI. CDR3 length equals 16 residues. Trimming took 4 bases from V and 3 from J, leaving 16 bases between them. CDR3 in DNA: TGTGCCAGCAGTGTTGGCGGTTCTGACTCCAATCAGCCCCAGCATTTT. It specifies CASSVGGSDSNQPQHF.

This clone was counted once. The chain uses TRBV6-5 and TRBJ1-1, with TRBD1 matching over 7 bases. J lost 0 bases, V lost 9 bases, and 4 bases had no gene match. The CDR3 sequence is 13 residues long. The germline gives CDR1 MNHEY, CDR2 SVGAGI. The CDR3 DNA follows: TGTGCCAGTTTGACAGGGCTGAACACTGAAGCTTTCTTT. Protein product: CASLTGLNTEAFF.

This clone was observed a single time. This chain joins TRBV3-1 (or the pseudogene TRBV3-2) and TRBJ2-4, with D perhaps TRBD2 (5 bases). The germline V and J ends were trimmed by 4 bases and 0 bases, with 16 bases remaining between them. The CDR3 runs 17 residues. Germline CDR1 and CDR2: LGHDT and YNNKEL (reference sequence). The chain's CDR3 is CASSLRRADLAKNIQYF. Here the CDR3 DNA reads TGTGCCAGCAGCCTCAGACGAGCGGACCTAGCCAAAAACATTCAGTACTTC.

The rearrangement links TRBV29-1 to TRBJ1-6; D gene unclear. The V end lost 7 bases, the J end lost 9 bases, and 16 bases lay between the germline ends. CDR3 length: 13 residues. From germline, CDR1 is SQVTM and CDR2 ANQGSEA. Here the CDR3 reads CSAQAATGSPLHF. DNA for the CDR3: TGCAGCGCCCAAGCGGCCACGGGTTCACCCCTCCACTTT.

The J gene is TRBJ1-3, the V gene TRBV5-1; TRBD1 is a possible D gene (6 bases). The CDR3 contains 16 residues. Per the germline V gene, CDR1 is SGHRS and CDR2 is YFSETQ. V shed 4 bases and J shed 4 bases, with 18 bases lying between them. In DNA, the CDR3 is TGCGCCAGCAGCATAGCAGGGGCTCTAAGCGGAAACACCATATATTTT. Translated, it gives CASSIAGALSGNTIYF. Variable domain in full (rest from reference TRBV5-1 and TRBJ1-3): KAGVTQTPRYLIKTRGQQVTLSCSPISGHRSVSWYQQTPGQGLQFLFEYFSETQRNKGNFPGRFSGRQFSNSRSEMNVSTLELGDSALYLCASSIAGALSGNTIYFGEGSWLTVV.

CDR3 loop: CASSSTGARLYNEQFF. Written as DNA, the CDR3 is TGTGCCAGCAGCTCAACAGGGGCCCGGCTCTACAATGAGCAGTTCTTC. The gene calls are TRBV7-9 and TRBJ2-1; TRBD1 agrees at 7 bases. Germline trimming cut 4 bases from V and 3 bases from J; bases unmatched to any gene: 9. Per germline, CDR1 SEHNR and CDR2 FQNEAQ (reference sequence). There are 16 residues in the CDR3. The variable domain in full, with the rest retrieved from reference TRBV7-9 and TRBJ2-1, is DTGVSQNPRHKITKRGQNVTFRCDPISEHNRLYWYRQTLGQGPEFLTYFQNEAQLEKSRLLSDRFSAERPKGSFSTLEIQRTEQGDSAMYLCASSSTGARLYNEQFFGPGTRLTVL.

V is TRBV7-9 and J is TRBJ2-7, with 13 bases aligning to TRBD2. CDR3 length: 15 residues. The V gene's germline CDR1 is SEHNR and CDR2 FQNEAQ (reference sequence). With V trimmed by 3 bases and J by 5 bases, 4 bases remained unmatched. CDR3 protein: CASSLPGLAGHEQYF. The CDR3 nucleotides read TGTGCCAGCAGCTTGCCGGGACTAGCGGGGCACGAGCAGTACTTC.

This chain joins TRBV5-6 and TRBJ1-5; 11 nucleotides agree with TRBD1. V gave up 2 bases and J gave up 3 bases; unmatched junction bases: 4. The length of the CDR3 is 16 residues. Germline-derived CDR1 and CDR2 are SGHDT and YYEEEE. This CDR3 is CASSLGTGGSNQPQHF. Written as DNA, the CDR3 is TGTGCCAGCAGCTTAGGGACAGGGGGTTCCAATCAGCCCCAGCATTTT.

This clone is a singleton in its sample. V and J are TRBV2 and TRBJ2-7; tentative D call: TRBD2 (7 bases). The germline V and J ends were trimmed by 10 bases and 0 bases, with 16 bases remaining between them. This CDR3 is 14 amino acids long. Germline V gene lookup returns CDR1 SNHLY and CDR2 FYNNEI. The CDR3 sequence is CATRGGRNSYEQYF. CDR3 sequence (DNA): TGTGCCACGAGGGGGGGACGCAACTCCTACGAGCAGTACTTC.

J is TRBJ1-2 and V is TRBV7-3; D unclear. The CDR3 totals 14 residues. The germline gives CDR1 SGHTA, CDR2 FQGTGA. With 5 bases removed from V and 6 bases from J, the gap between germline ends came to 16 bases. The CDR3 loop is CASSPTGASNGYTF. CDR3 coding DNA: TGTGCCAGCAGCCCAACGGGAGCTAGTAATGGCTACACCTTC. The whole variable domain, filled in from reference TRBV7-3 and TRBJ1-2, reads GAGVSQTPSNKVTEKGKYVELRCDPISGHTALYWYRQSLGQGPEFLIYFQGTGAADDSGLPNDRFFAVRPEGSVSTLKIQRTERGDSAVYLCASSPTGASNGYTFGSGTRLTVV.

The chain is built from TRBV30 and TRBJ1-6; TRBD1 matches 8 bases. This CDR3 has 14 residues. Trimming cost V 5 bases and J 9 bases; bases outside gene matches: 9. The germline V gene encodes CDR1 GTSNPN and CDR2 SVGIG (reference sequence). CDR3 nucleotide sequence: TGTGCCTGGGCCAACGGACAGGGATTTTCACCCCTCCACTTT. Translated, it gives CAWANGQGFSPLHF. Full variable domain (rest looked up from reference TRBV30 and TRBJ1-6): SQTIHQWPATLVQPVGSPLSLECTVEGTSNPNLYWYRQAAGRGLQLLFYSVGIGQISSEVPQNLSASRPQDRQFILSSKKLLLSDSGFYLCAWANGQGFSPLHFGNGTRLTVT.

The V gene is TRBV2, the J gene TRBJ2-1; 7 bases match TRBD2. CDR1 and CDR2 (germline): SNHLY, FYNNEI. The CDR3 runs to 15 residues. V lost 1 base to trimming and J lost 6 bases; unmatched junction nucleotides: 6. CDR3 residues: CASSEEGGRANEQFF. The CDR3, as DNA: TGTGCCAGCAGTGAAGAGGGCGGGAGAGCCAATGAGCAGTTCTTC.

This sequence joins TRBV10-2 and TRBJ2-7; tentatively, D is TRBD1 (5 bases). This CDR3 contains 14 residues. The germline gives CDR1 WSHSY, CDR2 SAAADI. V lost 4 bases and J 3 bases, leaving 13 bases between the germline ends. Here the CDR3 DNA reads TGCGCCAGCAGTGCCGGACCTCAGGGCTACGAGCAGTACTTC. It specifies CASSAGPQGYEQYF.

V and J are TRBV6-5 and TRBJ2-6; the D is unclear. The CDR3 sequence is 14 residues long. Germline lookup yields CDR1 MNHEY and CDR2 SVGAGI. Trimming shortened V by 8 bases and J by 0 bases, and 8 bases separated the two germline ends. CDR3 residues: CASWQISGANVLTF. CDR3 DNA: TGTGCCAGCTGGCAGATCTCTGGGGCCAACGTCCTGACTTTC.

J is TRBJ1-1 and V is TRBV18; 7 bases are a match to TRBD1. With 1 base clipped from V and 1 base from J, the junction kept 3 bases outside the gene matches. Germline lookup yields CDR1 KGHSH and CDR2 LQKENI. The CDR3 is 15 residues long. The CDR3 coding sequence is TGTGCCAGCTCACCACTGGACAGGCCGAACACTGAAGCTTTCTTT. Translating gives CASSPLDRPNTEAFF.